This T cell receptor (beta chain) was captured by sequencing in a study of T cell responses to AZD1222 COVID-19 vaccine. The table came from immunoSEQ multiplex PCR; TCRdb's copy has only in-frame clones and leaves some out. In the table there are tens of thousands of clones, 65% to 90% of which are singletons. The germline V gene has CDR1 SNHLY and CDR2 FYNNEI. Trimming at V came to 11 bases and at J to 7 bases, leaving 20 bases not matched to a gene. This CDR3 region has 17 residues. In its sample, this clone was seen once. Its cognate antigen is unknown. The study, taken as a whole, reports: Reports indicate that nearly half of spike-specific TCRs are directed at unmutated variant regions. Mostly white British, mostly female donors; authors suggested clonal diversity may be underestimated. Baseline serostatus was positive in only a handful of AZD1222 recipients.

The starting material was peripheral blood, obtained on day 0 of AZD1222 vaccination. The clonotype was recovered from an adult in good health. V gene TRBV2 combines with J gene TRBJ1-6; 7 positions match TRBD1. CDR3 amino acids: CAGRDSNMVRVNSPLHF. The DNA of the CDR3 is TGTGCCGGCCGGGACAGCAATATGGTACGCGTGAATTCACCCCTCCACTTT.